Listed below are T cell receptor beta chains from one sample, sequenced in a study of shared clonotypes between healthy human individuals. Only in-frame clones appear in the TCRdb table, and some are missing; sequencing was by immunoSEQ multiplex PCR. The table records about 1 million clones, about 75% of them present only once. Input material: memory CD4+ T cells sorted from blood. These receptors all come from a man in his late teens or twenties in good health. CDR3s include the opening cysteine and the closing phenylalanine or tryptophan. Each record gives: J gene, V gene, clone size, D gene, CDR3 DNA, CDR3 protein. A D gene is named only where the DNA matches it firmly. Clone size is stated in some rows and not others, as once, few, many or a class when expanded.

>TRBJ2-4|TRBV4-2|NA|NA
TGTGCCAGCAGCCAAGATAGAGTGACCAAAAACATTCAGTACTTC
CASSQDRVTKNIQYF
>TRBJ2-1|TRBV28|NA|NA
TGTGCCAGCAGTTTACCCACTTACAATGAGCAGTTCTTC
CASSLPTYNEQFF
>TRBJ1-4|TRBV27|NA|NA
TGTGCCAGCAGTTCCGCCAGGGGAACTAATGAAAAACTGTTTTTT
CASSSARGTNEKLFF
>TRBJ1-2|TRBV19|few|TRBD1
TGTGCCAGTAGTACGCGGACAGGGGGCTATGGCTACACCTTC
CASSTRTGGYGYTF
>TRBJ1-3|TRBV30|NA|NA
TGTGCCTGGAGTAACAGGGGAAACACCATATATTTT
CAWSNRGNTIYF
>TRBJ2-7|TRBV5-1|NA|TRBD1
TGCGCCAGCAGCTTGGCCTGGGGACAGGGGGCGTCCGAGCAGTACTTC
CASSLAWGQGASEQYF
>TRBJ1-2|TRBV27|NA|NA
TGTGCCAGCAGTACTGGGTTGTCGGTCTACACCTTC
CASSTGLSVYTF
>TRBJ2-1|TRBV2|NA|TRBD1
TGTGCCAGCAGGCCTACAGGGGGCAGGGATGAGCAGTTCTTC
CASRPTGGRDEQFF
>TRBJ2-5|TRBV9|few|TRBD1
TGTGCCAGCAGCGCCGGGGACAGGCTAGAGACCCAGTACTTC
CASSAGDRLETQYF
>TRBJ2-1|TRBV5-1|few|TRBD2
TGCGCCAGCAGCCTGGGACTAGATTGGAATGAGCAGTTCTTC
CASSLGLDWNEQFF
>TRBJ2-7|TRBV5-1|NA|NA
TGCGCCAGCAGCTACGGGACAAAGGAGCAGTACTTC
CASSYGTKEQYF
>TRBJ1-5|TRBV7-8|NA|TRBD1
TGTGCCAGCAGCTTAGGGGCAGGGGGCGCAAATGGTCACCAGCCCCAGCATTTT
CASSLGAGGANGHQPQHF
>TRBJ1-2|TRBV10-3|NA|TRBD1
TGTGCCATCACCTCCCATGGACAGGGTTATGGCTACACCTTC
CAITSHGQGYGYTF
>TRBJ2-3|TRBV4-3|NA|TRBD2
TGCGCCAGCAGCCAAGATGCGACTAGCCGCACAGATACGCAGTATTTT
CASSQDATSRTDTQYF
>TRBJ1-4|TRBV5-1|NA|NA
TGCGCCAGCGCGGAGAATCGGAATGAAAAACTGTTTTTT
CASAENRNEKLFF
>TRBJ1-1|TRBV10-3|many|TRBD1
TGTGCCATCAGTGAAAGGGACAGCCGATTTGAAGCTTTCTTT
CAISERDSRFEAFF
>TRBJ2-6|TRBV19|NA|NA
TGTGCCAGTAGTATACGGGCTGGGGCCAACGTCCTGACTTTC
CASSIRAGANVLTF
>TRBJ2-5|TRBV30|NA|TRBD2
TGTGCCTGGACTAGCGGGAGTAATCTGGGGGAGACCCAGTACTTC
CAWTSGSNLGETQYF
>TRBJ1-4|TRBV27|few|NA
TGTGCCAGCAGCCCATCCCAGTTGAATGAAAAACTGTTTTTT
CASSPSQLNEKLFF
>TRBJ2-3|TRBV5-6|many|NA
TGTGCCAGCAGCTTGGCCGGACACCCAGGTACCACAGATACGCAGTATTTT
CASSLAGHPGTTDTQYF
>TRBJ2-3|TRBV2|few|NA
TGTGCCAGCAGTCGGGGGAGGACGGATACGCAGTATTTT
CASSRGRTDTQYF
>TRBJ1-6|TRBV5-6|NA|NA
TGTGCCAGCAGCCGCCGGACGGGAGGTAATTCACCCCTCCACTTT
CASSRRTGGNSPLHF
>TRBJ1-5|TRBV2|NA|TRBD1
TGTGCCAGCAGTGCCGGAACCGGGACAGGGAATCAGCCCCAGCATTTT
CASSAGTGTGNQPQHF
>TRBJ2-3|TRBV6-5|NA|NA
TGTGCCAGCAGTTACGGAGCACTCACAGATACGCAGTATTTT
CASSYGALTDTQYF
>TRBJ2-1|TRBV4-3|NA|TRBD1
TGCGCCAGCAGCCAAGAGACAGGGTTGGACAATGAGCAGTTCTTC
CASSQETGLDNEQFF
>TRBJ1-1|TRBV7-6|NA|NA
TGTGCCAGCAGCTTGGGGGCGCACACTGAAGCTTTCTTT
CASSLGAHTEAFF
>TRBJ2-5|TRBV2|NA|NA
TGTGCCAGCAGTATCCAAGAGACCCAGTACTTC
CASSIQETQYF